This T cell receptor (beta chain) was recovered during a study of PD-1 blockade in classical Hodgkin lymphoma. This clone has more than one count but fewer than ten. Its antigen remains unknown. TCRdb's table, derived via immunoSEQ multiplex PCR, lists solely in-frame clones and lacks some. Found here are almost 100,000 clones, roughly 92% of them singletons; the top ten hold less than 3.5%. Points from the study as a whole: Newly diagnosed patients and complete responders had comparable diversity at baseline. There was a significant rise in CD4+ TCR diversity by C4D1, with no such rise for CD8+. Reported findings placed baseline TCR diversity lower in newly diagnosed patients (compared with healthy donors).

All trial patients relapsed after autologous stem cell transplantation. The input for sequencing was peripheral blood mononuclear cells (PBMCs), taken at baseline. This receptor was obtained from a human donor with classical Hodgkin lymphoma.

The CDR3 DNA is TGTGCCTGGAGTCCCCGACGTTACGTAAGCCACGAGCAGTACTTC. Protein product: CAWSPRRYVSHEQYF. V is TRBV30 and J is TRBJ2-7, with D hard to call. V lost 2 bases and J lost 5, with 19 bases in between. This CDR3 has 15 amino acids. The germline V gene encodes CDR1 GTSNPN and CDR2 SVGIG (reference sequence).